This T cell receptor (beta chain) was found in a study of OX40 agonist ivuxolimab in advanced cancers. Study summary: Prior anti-PD-1, anti-PD-L1 or anti-CTLA-4 therapy did not bar entry, and approximately 40% had some. Broader study findings: There were, on average, more expanded clones in CD8+ T cells than in CD4+.

Using immunoSEQ multiplex PCR, the repertoire was profiled, and TCRdb retains in-frame clones only, with some absent. This table holds roughly 92,000 clones, roughly 90% found once. Patients with autoimmune history or systemic immunosuppression were excluded. The length of the CDR3 is 15 residues. The V segment lost 3 bases and the J segment 3 bases; nucleotides outside the gene matches: 5. Germline V gene sequence: CDR1 LNHDA, CDR2 SQIVND (reference sequence). For this clone: Its specificity is unknown.

This material consisted of CD4+ or CD8+ T cells sorted from blood, taken in a trial of the OX40 agonist ivuxolimab. The rearrangement uses TRBV19 and TRBJ1-5, with 7 bases fitting TRBD1. This sequence was found in an adult with an advanced solid tumor such as melanoma, head and neck, liver or kidney cancer. CDR3: CASSMGTGDNQPQHF. In DNA form, the CDR3 reads TGTGCCAGTAGTATGGGTACAGGGGACAATCAGCCCCAGCATTTT.